The 30 T cell receptor beta chains given below trace back to one sample, sequenced in a study of blood T cell repertoires in COVID-19. TCRdb keeps only in-frame clones here, not all; method: immunoSEQ multiplex PCR. The sample holds fewer than 55,000 clones; about four fifths are singletons and the top ten take roughly 3%. The source material was peripheral blood. The receptors originated from a woman aged 60 to 75 with acute or convalescent COVID-19.

The chain is built from TRBV20-1 and TRBJ2-7; no clear D. The CDR3 has 11 residues. Germline CDR1 is DFQATT and CDR2 is SNEGSKA (reference sequence). V was clipped by 3 bases and J by 3 bases, with 6 bases between them. The CDR3 here is CSASSRYEQYF. The CDR3 DNA is TGCAGTGCTAGTTCCCGCTACGAGCAGTACTTC.

CDR3 sequence: CASSLGLAYNEQFF. For the CDR3, the DNA is TGTGCCAGCAGCTTGGGTCTAGCTTACAATGAGCAGTTCTTC. The V and J genes are TRBV5-6 and TRBJ2-1; weak D call: TRBD2 (5 bases). This CDR3 comprises 14 residues. Germline-derived CDR1 and CDR2 are SGHDT and YYEEEE. The V end was cut by 0 bases, the J end by 4 bases, with 8 bases between.

This clone was recorded only once. The rearrangement uses TRBV18 and TRBJ1-4; the D is unclear. This CDR3 is 15 amino acids long. Germline V gives CDR1 KGHSH, CDR2 LQKENI. V lost 3 bases and J lost 3, with 11 bases in between. CDR3 DNA sequence: TGTGCCAGCTCACCTTCCAGGCGATCTAATGAAAAACTGTTTTTT. It translates to CASSPSRRSNEKLFF.

The gene calls are TRBV5-6 and TRBJ1-3, with TRBD1 matching over 10 bases. The CDR3 has 15 amino acids. Trimming cost V 3 bases and J 1 base; bases outside gene matches: 1. Germline values: CDR1 SGHDT, CDR2 YYEEEE. CDR3 bases: TGTGCCAGCAGCTGGACAGGGGGATCTGGAAACACCATATATTTT. Encoded protein: CASSWTGGSGNTIYF.

The chain carries TRBV9 and TRBJ1-3; TRBD1 is a possible D gene (6 bases). The CDR3 covers 15 residues. The ends were cut back, 1 base at V and 0 bases at J, with 8 bases in the middle. Germline CDR1 and CDR2: SGDLS and YYNGEE. The CDR3: CASSVRGYSGNTIYF. CDR3 in DNA: TGTGCCAGCAGCGTAAGGGGGTACTCTGGAAACACCATATATTTT.

The chain has TRBV3-1 (or the pseudogene TRBV3-2) and TRBJ2-7; 7 nucleotides align to TRBD1. This CDR3 spans 15 amino acids. The V gene's germline CDR1 is LGHDT and CDR2 YNNKEL (reference sequence). V dropped 0 bases and J dropped 3; count of bases not matched to a gene: 5. The CDR3 sequence is CASSQDVNRGYEQYF. DNA for the CDR3: TGTGCCAGCAGCCAAGATGTTAACAGGGGCTACGAGCAGTACTTC.

The chain recombines TRBV5-1 with TRBJ2-4; no reliable D call. The CDR3 is made up of 13 amino acids. Germline V gene data show CDR1 as SGHRS and CDR2 as YFSETQ. V was pared by 0 bases and J by 7 bases, with 8 bases between. CDR3 residues: CASSLEVGNIQYF. In DNA form, the CDR3 reads TGCGCCAGCAGCTTGGAGGTCGGGAACATTCAGTACTTC.

This sequence joins TRBV19 and TRBJ2-5, with 13 bases identical to TRBD2. Losses at the gene ends were 4 bases for V and 3 bases for J; bases not matched to a gene: 8. CDR1 LNHDA and CDR2 SQIVND come from the germline V gene (reference sequence). The CDR3 loop spans 17 amino acids. The CDR3 sequence is CASSTPGLAGTKETQYF. The DNA of the CDR3 is TGTGCCAGTAGTACACCGGGACTAGCGGGGACGAAAGAGACCCAGTACTTC.

J is TRBJ2-7 and V is TRBV19, with 7 bases identical to TRBD1. This CDR3 is built from 14 residues. J lost 2 bases, V lost 7 bases, and 8 bases had no gene match. Germline V gene sequence: CDR1 LNHDA, CDR2 SQIVND (reference sequence). Written as DNA, the CDR3 is TGTGCCAGTAACAGGGGCGATAGACCCTACGAGCAGTACTTC. It codes for CASNRGDRPYEQYF. Using reference TRBV19 and TRBJ2-7 for the parts outside the CDR3, the full variable domain is DGGITQSPKYLFRKEGQNVTLSCEQNLNHDAMYWYRQDPGQGLRLIYYSQIVNDFQKGDIAEGYSVSREKKESFPLTVTSAQKNPTAFYLCASNRGDRPYEQYFGPGTRLTVT.

The V gene is TRBV2, the J gene TRBJ1-4; D remains unclear. The CDR3 has 15 residues. The germline V gene encodes CDR1 SNHLY and CDR2 FYNNEI. V gave up 6 bases and J gave up 7 bases, with 18 bases separating them. CDR3 DNA: TGTGCCAGCAGAAAAACGAGAGAGAGGGCTGAAAAACTGTTTTTT. It encodes CASRKTRERAEKLFF.

This chain uses TRBV7-8 with TRBJ1-2; tentative D call: TRBD1 (5 bases). The CDR3 is 16 amino acids. Trimming left V 2 bases short and J 4 bases short, with 17 bases between. CDR1 and CDR2 from the germline V gene are SGHVS and FQNEAQ. CDR3 nucleotides: TGTGCCAGCAGCTTAAATTTGGGGGGGAGGACCTATGGCTACACCTTC. This sequence encodes CASSLNLGGRTYGYTF.

This clone was found once. The chain joins TRBV19 to TRBJ2-1; tentatively, D is TRBD2 (5 bases). Germline values: CDR1 LNHDA, CDR2 SQIVND (reference sequence). V shed 3 bases and J shed 8 bases, with 11 bases lying between them. This CDR3 region has 13 residues. The CDR3 spells CASSIYHGDEQFF. The CDR3 nucleotides are TGTGCCAGTAGTATTTACCACGGGGATGAGCAGTTCTTC.

This sequence joins TRBV5-1 and TRBJ1-4, with 7 bases matching TRBD1. V shed 0 bases and J 8 bases; nucleotides not matched to a gene: 10. The CDR3 sequence is 16 residues long. CDR1 and CDR2 from the germline V gene are SGHRS and YFSETQ. The CDR3 spells CASSLEGTVSREKLFF. CDR3 nucleotide sequence: TGCGCCAGCAGCTTGGAAGGGACAGTCAGCAGGGAAAAACTGTTTTTT.

This clone was recorded only once. This sequence joins TRBV7-9 and TRBJ1-4; 9 nucleotides line up with TRBD1. J gave up 13 bases and V 6 bases, and 6 bases lay outside the gene matches. Germline assignment: CDR1 SEHNR and CDR2 FQNEAQ (reference sequence). This CDR3 region has 12 residues. The CDR3: CASSLGTGLLFF. CDR3 sequence (DNA): TGTGCCAGCAGTCTTGGGACAGGGCTACTGTTTTTT.

The V call is TRBV7-9, the J call TRBJ1-2; no clear D. CDR3 size: 12 residues. The V end lost 1 base, the J end lost 8 bases, and 8 bases lay between the germline ends. Germline assignment: CDR1 SEHNR and CDR2 FQNEAQ (reference sequence). CDR3 nucleotide sequence: TGTGCCAGCAGCTTAGACGGGATCGGCTACACCTTC. It yields the protein CASSLDGIGYTF. Together with reference TRBV7-9 and TRBJ1-2, the CDR3 gives the full variable domain: DTGVSQNPRHKITKRGQNVTFRCDPISEHNRLYWYRQTLGQGPEFLTYFQNEAQLEKSRLLSDRFSAERPKGSFSTLEIQRTEQGDSAMYLCASSLDGIGYTFGSGTRLTVV.

The rearrangement joins TRBV6-5 to TRBJ1-1; TRBD1 matches 8 bases. The germline gives CDR1 MNHEY, CDR2 SVGAGI. The CDR3 loop spans 11 amino acids. V dropped 6 bases and J dropped 8; count of bases not matched to a gene: 2. The CDR3 reads CASSRTGEAFF. CDR3 sequence (DNA): TGTGCCAGCAGCCGGACAGGGGAAGCTTTCTTT.

The CDR3 loop reads CASKGMASGANVLTF. As DNA, the CDR3 is TGTGCCAGTAAGGGGATGGCCTCTGGGGCCAACGTCCTGACTTTC. V gene TRBV19 combines with J gene TRBJ2-6; possible D gene TRBD1, 5 bases. CDR3 length: 15 amino acids. Germline V lookup: CDR1 LNHDA, CDR2 SQIVND (reference sequence). Trimming took 7 bases from V and 0 from J, leaving 10 bases between them.

This rearrangement joins TRBV3-1 (or the pseudogene TRBV3-2) to TRBJ2-7; D unclear. The length of the CDR3 is 16 residues. Germline CDR1 reads LGHDT; CDR2 reads YNNKEL (reference sequence). V lost 3 bases, J lost 0 bases, and 15 bases lay in between. The CDR3 nucleotides are TGTGCCAGCAGCCAGCTAGGAGCCGGAAGCTCCTACGAGCAGTACTTC. Its protein product is CASSQLGAGSSYEQYF.

This clone was detected a few times. V usage is TRBV6-5 and J usage is TRBJ1-1; 7 positions match TRBD1. Germline values: CDR1 MNHEY, CDR2 SVGAGI. The CDR3 loop spans 14 amino acids. The V segment lost 4 bases and the J segment 1 base; nucleotides outside the gene matches: 3. CDR3 DNA sequence: TGTGCCAGCAGTTCCCGGACAGGGAACACTGAAGCTTTCTTT. Translation: CASSSRTGNTEAFF.

The chain is built from TRBV24-1 and TRBJ2-2, with 11 bases aligning to TRBD2. Germline trimming cut 3 bases from V and 0 bases from J; bases unmatched to any gene: 5. This CDR3 is 18 amino acids long. Germline CDR1 reads KGHDR; CDR2 reads SFDVKD. The CDR3 reads CATSDRGLADANTGELFF. CDR3 DNA sequence: TGTGCCACCAGTGATCGGGGACTAGCGGACGCGAACACCGGGGAGCTGTTTTTT.

The V and J genes are TRBV6-4 and TRBJ2-3, with no clear D. The tail of the sequence fits TRBJ1-3 better, so the J call may be wrong. The CDR3 sequence is 13 residues long. The V gene's germline CDR1 is MRHNA and CDR2 SNTAGT. The CDR3 here is CASSESPSSAIYF. The CDR3 coding sequence is TGTGCCAGCAGTGAGTCCCCATCCAGCGCCATATATTTT.

The CDR3 DNA reads TGTGCCAGCAGCACAGCCGGGGGAGCAACTAATGAAAAACTGTTTTTT. As protein: CASSTAGGATNEKLFF. The rearrangement links TRBV11-2 to TRBJ1-4; D is perhaps TRBD1 (5 bases). The CDR3 is made up of 16 amino acids. Germline V gives CDR1 SGHAT, CDR2 FQNNGV. V lost 5 bases and J lost 0, with 13 bases in between. The full variable domain, completed using reference TRBV11-2 and TRBJ1-4, is EAGVAQSPRYKIIEKRQSVAFWCNPISGHATLYWYQQILGQGPKLLIQFQNNGVVDDSQLPKDRFSAERLKGVDSTLKIQPAKLEDSAVYLCASSTAGGATNEKLFFGSGTQLSVL.

V usage is TRBV6-5 and J usage is TRBJ2-6, with 9 bases lining up with TRBD2. Germline loops: CDR1 MNHEY, CDR2 SVGAGI. The CDR3 extends over 15 amino acids. Losses at the gene ends were 5 bases for V and 3 bases for J; bases not matched to a gene: 2. CDR3 DNA: TGTGCCAGCAGTCTGCGGGAGGGTGGGGCCAACGTCCTGACTTTC. Protein sequence: CASSLREGGANVLTF.

This clone was seen a few times. The chain has TRBV3-1 (or the pseudogene TRBV3-2) and TRBJ1-4, with TRBD1 as a possible D gene (5 bases). The V end was cut by 6 bases, the J end by 7 bases, with 15 bases between. Germline values: CDR1 LGHDT, CDR2 YNNKEL (reference sequence). The CDR3 extends over 14 amino acids. The CDR3 spells CASSRRVSGEKLFF. DNA of the CDR3: TGTGCCAGCAGTCGCAGGGTCAGTGGTGAAAAACTGTTTTTT.

The chain couples TRBV7-6 to TRBJ2-1; 9 bases match TRBD1. The germline gives CDR1 SGHVS, CDR2 FNYEAQ. The CDR3 has 19 amino acids. Trimming took 4 bases from V and 0 from J; bases not matched to a gene: 13. CDR3 DNA sequence: TGTGCCAGCAGCTCTCTACTTACCACAGGGGGCAGCTCCTACAATGAGCAGTTCTTC. It yields the protein CASSSLLTTGGSSYNEQFF. The full variable domain, rest sourced from reference TRBV7-6 and TRBJ2-1, is GAGVSQSPRYKVTKRGQDVALRCDPISGHVSLYWYRQALGQGPEFLTYFNYEAQQDKSGLPNDRFSAERPEGSISTLTIQRTEQRDSAMYRCASSSLLTTGGSSYNEQFFGPGTRLTVL.

This sequence joins TRBV2 and TRBJ1-2; D gene uncertain. The CDR3 is 21 amino acids. V was trimmed by 3 bases and J by 2 bases, leaving 31 bases between them. In germline, CDR1 is SNHLY, CDR2 FYNNEI. This chain's CDR3 is CASSDYFVRREQNLINYGYTF. The CDR3 DNA sequence: TGTGCCAGCAGTGATTATTTCGTTCGCCGGGAGCAGAACCTTATAAACTATGGCTACACCTTC.

The chain recombines TRBV5-1 with TRBJ1-6, with D possibly matching TRBD1 (6 bases). CDR3 size: 17 residues. Between the trimmed V and J ends, which lost 1 base and 2 bases, there was a span of 13 bases. From germline, CDR1 is SGHRS and CDR2 YFSETQ. The CDR3 DNA sequence: TGCGCCAGCAGCTTGTCCCCCCGGGACACCTATAATTCACCCCTCCACTTT. This sequence encodes CASSLSPRDTYNSPLHF.

V is TRBV7-9 and J is TRBJ2-1; tentatively, D is TRBD1 (5 bases). The length of the CDR3 is 13 residues. Germline V gives CDR1 SEHNR, CDR2 FQNEAQ (reference sequence). Between the trimmed V and J ends, which lost 5 bases and 4 bases, there was a span of 9 bases. The CDR3: CASSRTGYNEQFF. CDR3 nucleotides: TGTGCCAGCAGCAGAACAGGTTACAATGAGCAGTTCTTC.

The chain joins TRBV4-1 to TRBJ2-2; tentative D call: TRBD1 (5 bases). The V end was cut by 1 base, the J end by 2 bases, with 11 bases between. The CDR3 is 16 residues long. Germline CDR1 reads MGHRA; CDR2 reads YSYEKL. The CDR3 reads CASSQVRTKNTGELFF. The CDR3 DNA is TGCGCCAGCAGCCAAGTCAGGACAAAAAACACCGGGGAGCTGTTTTTT.

The chain is built from TRBV19 and TRBJ1-1; 8 positions match TRBD1. V was pared by 1 base and J by 5 bases, with 9 bases of the junction left unmatched. Germline V gene data show CDR1 as LNHDA and CDR2 as SQIVND (reference sequence). The CDR3 totals 16 residues. The CDR3 loop reads CASSIGRDRRGTEAFF. The CDR3, as DNA: TGTGCCAGTAGTATAGGGAGGGACAGGCGAGGAACTGAAGCTTTCTTT.